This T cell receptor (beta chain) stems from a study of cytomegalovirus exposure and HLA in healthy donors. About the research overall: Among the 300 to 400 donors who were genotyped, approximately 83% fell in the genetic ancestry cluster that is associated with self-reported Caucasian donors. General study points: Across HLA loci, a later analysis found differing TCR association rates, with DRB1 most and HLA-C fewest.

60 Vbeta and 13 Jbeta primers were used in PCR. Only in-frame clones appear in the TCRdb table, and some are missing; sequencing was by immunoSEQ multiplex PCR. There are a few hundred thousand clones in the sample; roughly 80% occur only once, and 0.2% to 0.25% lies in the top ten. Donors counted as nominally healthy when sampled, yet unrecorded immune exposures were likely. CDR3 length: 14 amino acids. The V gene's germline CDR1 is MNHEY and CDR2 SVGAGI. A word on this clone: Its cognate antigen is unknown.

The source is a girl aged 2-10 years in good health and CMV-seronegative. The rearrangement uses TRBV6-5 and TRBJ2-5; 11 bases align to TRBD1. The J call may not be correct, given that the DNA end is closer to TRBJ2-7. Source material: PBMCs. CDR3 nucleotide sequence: TGTGCCAGCAGTTACGGGACAGGGGGCTACGAGCAGTACTTC. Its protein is CASSYGTGGYEQYF.